The T cell receptor beta chain under discussion was sequenced for a study of blood T cells in healthy people across ages. About the study: Roughly one uniquely barcoded beta molecule per two T cells was captured.

The use of a sample-barcoded 5' primer and a J-beta primer mix characterized a second PCR of 7 to 11 cycles. All cDNA molecules were each tagged by a template-switch adaptor with 12 random nucleotides. Via MiXCR, TCRdb re-called the 5' RACE reads, giving one row per CDR3 protein. The sample shows around 1.7 million distinct CDR3 sequences, roughly 28% of them seen only once. In the case of this clonotype: A read error may produce the germline difference seen at one junction end.

Every donor provided 9.5 to 10 milliliters of peripheral blood. This CDR3 comprises 15 residues. Germline CDR1 reads SGHVS; CDR2 reads FQNEAQ. This clonotype was sampled from a woman in her 30s in good health. The sequencing sample was made of blood. The chain couples TRBV7-8 to TRBJ1-1; 9 bases agree with TRBD1. This CDR3 reads CVSSLDRGLNTEAFF. For the CDR3, the DNA is TGTGTCAGCAGCCTCGACAGGGGGTTAAACACTGAAGCTTTCTTT.